The TCR beta chain described here comes from a study of Ad26.COV2.S vaccination and SARS-CoV-2 variants. Study as a whole: Ad26.COV2.S, an intramuscular injection, was given once or twice 56 days apart. Study-level results: Ad26.COV2.S recipients had broader spike-specific TCRs (P = 0.0014).

This clone was seen only a few times. Its antigen is not known. Treatment reported: roughly 19 received Ad26.COV2.S at low or high dose, single or two shots; a few received placebo; per-sample allocation not given. At day 63 after the first vaccine or placebo injection, samples were drawn. Produced via immunoSEQ multiplex PCR; TCRdb's table is partial and in-frame only. The data contain approximately 300,000 clones, around four fifths of them seen just once; the ten biggest clones take up 2.1%. This receptor was identified in a person between 18 and 59 years old who received the Ad26.COV2.S COVID-19 vaccine or a placebo. The specimen comprised peripheral blood, sampled in a trial of Ad26.COV2.S vaccine versus placebo.

CDR3 nucleotide sequence: TGTGCCAGCACCGAGATGACTAGCGGAGCCTACGAGCAGTACTTC. Translating it yields CASTEMTSGAYEQYF. This chain uses TRBV2 with TRBJ2-7; 9 bases match TRBD2. Germline V lookup: CDR1 SNHLY, CDR2 FYNNEI. The CDR3 covers 15 residues. Unmatched junction bases numbered 9, after V lost 7 bases and J lost 2 bases.